This TCR beta chain stems from a study of CD8 T cells in Susac syndrome. Random hexamers were used to reverse transcribe an amount of about 0.45 to 1 ug RNA. One entry per CDR3 protein results from TCRdb running MiXCR on the immunoSEQ multiplex PCR reads. The data show over 150,000 distinct CDR3 sequences, under 95% seen once. This clonotype was detected once. This CDR3 comprises 15 residues. V dropped 5 bases and J dropped 3 bases, with 14 bases sitting between them. Germline values: CDR1 MGHDK, CDR2 SYGVNS. The receptor comes from a human donor with multiple sclerosis. The chain uses TRBV25-1 and TRBJ2-1, with D possibly being TRBD1 (5 bases). The source material was CD4+ T cells from PBMCs. The CDR3 nucleotides read TGTGCCAGCAGTAACGTGGGGCTACGCTACAATGAGCAGTTCTTC. This translates into CASSNVGLRYNEQFF.